These T cell receptor beta chains were read from a single sample in a study of blood T cell repertoires in COVID-19. Clones were read by immunoSEQ multiplex PCR, and TCRdb kept only the in-frame ones, dropping some. The table has fewer than 400,000 clones, over 75% seen once; the top ten hold about 4.6%. The sample was PBMCs or T cells enriched from blood (not recorded which). These receptors were obtained from a man aged 25-45 years who had recovered from COVID-19. Both conserved end residues are part of each CDR3.

len	j_gene	v_gene	CDR3aa
13	TRBJ1-1	TRBV11-2	CASRLGSNTEAFF
15	TRBJ2-6	TRBV25-1	CASSDRGFGANVLTF
14	TRBJ2-3	TRBV4-1	CASSQQQGSDTQYF
16	TRBJ2-2	TRBV3-1/TRBV3-2	CASSRRWTTGTGELFF
14	TRBJ1-2	TRBV11-2	CASSKGTGVGGYTF
17	TRBJ2-6	TRBV27	CASSLRGERSGANVLTF
16	TRBJ2-7	TRBV6-2/TRBV6-3	CASSYSTGVPSYEQYF
14	TRBJ1-2	TRBV11-2	CASSLAGGNYGYTF
15	TRBJ2-1	TRBV5-8	CASSGGLAQTNEQFF
15	TRBJ2-1	TRBV5-1	CASSEGDYKGNEQFF
17	TRBJ2-3	TRBV3-1/TRBV3-2	CASSRLLAGASTDTQYF
15	TRBJ1-5	TRBV5-1	CASSIDPGGNQPQHF
18	TRBJ1-4	TRBV24-1	CATSQPPSNRFTNEKLFF
13	TRBJ1-2	TRBV12-3/TRBV12-4	CASSPYENYGYTF
15	TRBJ1-2	TRBV7-9	CASSIQGEGNYGYTF
14	TRBJ1-2	TRBV6-1	CASSDRDRVSGYTF
12	TRBJ1-5	TRBV28	CASSGNGQPQHF
14	TRBJ1-5	TRBV24-1	CATGDRGGNQPQHF
15	TRBJ1-6	TRBV28	CASSSHGRAHSPLHF
14	TRBJ1-4	TRBV19	CASRGQGRFEKLFF
13	TRBJ2-1	TRBV11-2	CASSLGMAREQFF
17	TRBJ2-3	TRBV3-1/TRBV3-2	CASSQERRVGLPDTQYF
15	TRBJ1-6	TRBV28	CASSYRGRNQSPLHF
12	TRBJ1-4	TRBV5-6	CASSSRGEKLFF
14	TRBJ2-5	TRBV24-1	CATGTGFYPETQYF
15	TRBJ1-1	TRBV7-2	CASSWQRQGSAEAFF
15	TRBJ1-1	TRBV5-8	CASSFENDNRGEAFF
15	TRBJ1-3	TRBV7-2	CASSLEGGSGNTIYF
17	TRBJ2-6	TRBV3-1/TRBV3-2	CASSQLRQTSGANVLTF
17	TRBJ2-1	TRBV5-1	CASSLAYRAGGTNEQFF
16	TRBJ2-7	TRBV27	CASSSRGQGGSYEQYF
16	TRBJ1-3	TRBV15	CATSRGLQGALNTIYF
16	TRBJ1-1	TRBV11-2	CASRTFSGQTNTEAFF
12	TRBJ1-2	TRBV4-1	CASSQGAQGYTF
15	TRBJ2-1	TRBV18	CASSPQTGSTNEQFF
15	TRBJ1-3	TRBV5-5	CASSWGRTAGNTIYF
13	TRBJ2-5	TRBV10-2	CASRNLVSGAQYF